This T cell receptor beta chain was retrieved from a study of a mutant IDH1 vaccine in newly diagnosed glioma. For the study at large: In some groups vaccination began 4-6 weeks post-radiotherapy; others received it with temozolomide. Visit V13 took place at week 47, and visit V12 happened at week 35.

Trimming removed 0 bases at V and 4 bases at J, with 10 bases between. This CDR3 is 14 amino acids long. CDR1 and CDR2 (germline): MNHNS, SASEGT. The time point here: week 47, end of study. Each dose delivered 300 ug of mutant IDH1 20-mer peptide subcutaneously with imiquimod. Patients, over weeks 1, 3, 5, 7, 11, 15, 19 and 23, received a total of eight vaccinations. New WHO grade 3 or 4 astrocytomas that were IDH1-mutant and ATRX-lost had been found in donors. Produced via immunoSEQ multiplex PCR; TCRdb's table is partial and in-frame only. The sample carries almost 25,000 clones, around 76% recorded once. A remark on this clone: No antigen is known for it.

This material consisted of PBMCs, taken from a glioma patient whose treatment included an IDH1 peptide vaccine. This sequence originates from a man aged 40-55 years with glioma. Some clones in this sample may be carry-over from other donors' samples. The chain is built from TRBV6-1 and TRBJ2-7, with D possibly being TRBD1 (5 bases). CDR3 amino acids: CASSEALTDYEQYF. The DNA for the CDR3 is TGTGCCAGCAGTGAAGCGTTGACAGATTACGAGCAGTACTTC.